This record looks at one TCR beta chain sequence and its context. This sample stems from a study of blood T cell repertoires in COVID-19. The table came from immunoSEQ multiplex PCR; TCRdb's copy has only in-frame clones and leaves some out. Altogether about 200,000 clones are present, about 90% being singletons, with the ten largest covering around 2%. CDR1 and CDR2 (germline): SGHVS, FQNEAQ. This CDR3 comprises 15 residues. Trimming shortened V by 5 bases and J by 5 bases, and 16 bases separated the two germline ends. This TCR derives from a woman in her twenties or thirties who had recovered from COVID-19. The sample comprised PBMCs or T cells enriched from blood (not recorded which). This chain joins TRBV7-8 and TRBJ1-5, with a possible D match to TRBD1 (6 bases). CDR3 amino acids: CASSRGQPRDQPQHF. CDR3 bases: TGTGCCAGCAGCCGTGGACAGCCTAGGGATCAGCCCCAGCATTTT.